This T cell receptor (beta chain) was obtained from a study of blood T cell repertoires in COVID-19. The CDR3 has 14 residues. Germline V CDR1 and CDR2: MNHNY, SVGAGI (reference sequence). J gave up 7 bases and V 6 bases, and 11 bases lay outside the gene matches. In the original analysis: Reference gene primer amplification yielded estimated nucleated cell counts. Assay: immunoSEQ multiplex PCR; the TCRdb copy retains only in-frame clones and omits some. Clone size and the V and J calls come from that table; the DNA yielded D and trimming. The sample records hundreds of thousands of clones, just over 85% being singletons.

What was sequenced was peripheral blood. This sequence joins TRBV6-6 and TRBJ1-1, with TRBD1 identical over 7 bases. The receptor comes from a woman younger than 45 with active or convalescent COVID-19. CDR3 amino acids: CASSPTGTAYEAFF. CDR3 bases: TGTGCCAGCAGCCCCACCGGGACAGCGTATGAAGCTTTCTTT.